One T cell receptor beta chain is described in this entry. Its antigen is currently unknown. Isolated RNA was reverse transcribed in full, so expressed TCRB transcripts were sequenced. Assay used: immunoSEQ multiplex PCR; TCRdb lists only in-frame clones, some missing. The sample gives a few hundred thousand clones, around 9.6% of which show up once; 0.55% to 0.75% is in the top ten. This sample was included in a study of beta chain features in type 1 diabetes. There was one heparinised blood draw per donor, averaging approximately 120 mL. The V and J ends lost 7 bases and 2 bases, in that order; junction bases with no gene match: 1. CDR3 size: 13 residues. Germline CDR1 reads WNHNN; CDR2 reads SYGVQD (reference sequence). Study conclusions and caveats: In every one of the four CD4+ subsets, TCRB CDR3s were moderately but significantly shorter in Type 1 diabetes patients.

The origin of this receptor is a man younger than 40 with type 1 diabetes. This chain uses TRBV10-1 with TRBJ1-5; the match to TRBD1 covers 8 bases. What was sequenced was central memory CD4+ T cells from blood. DNA of the CDR3: TGCGCCAGCAAGGGACAGGGCAATCAGCCCCAGCATTTT. Protein sequence: CASKGQGNQPQHF.